These T cell receptor beta chains were read from a single sample in a study of B cell selection in AIRE deficiency. Method: immunoSEQ multiplex PCR; TCRdb's copy keeps in-frame clones and lacks some. The table has under 25,000 clones, 95% to 98% seen once. What was sequenced was conventional CD4+ T cells sorted from PBMCs. These receptors were obtained from a human donor with AIRE deficiency. Each CDR3 is given with its conserved first and last residue. The order of the fields is clone size, J gene, V gene, D gene, CDR3 DNA, CDR3 protein. A D gene is named only where the DNA matches it firmly. Rows may omit the clone size; those that give it use once, few, many or a size class.

>once|TRBJ1-2|TRBV19|.
TGTGCCAGTAGTACTCGCTATGGGGGGGCCCGGGGCTACACCTTC
CASSTRYGGARGYTF
>once|TRBJ1-2|TRBV12-5|TRBD1
TGTGCTAGTGGTTTGTGGACAGGGGCTAACTATGGCTACACCTTC
CASGLWTGANYGYTF
>.|TRBJ1-3|TRBV28|.
TGTGCCAGCAGTAAAGGACCCGAAAAACCGAGAAACACCATATATTTT
CASSKGPEKPRNTIYF
>.|TRBJ2-3|TRBV29-1|.
TGCAGCGTTGAAACCGGCAGCACAGATACGCAGTATTTT
CSVETGSTDTQYF
>.|TRBJ2-3|TRBV11-2|.
TGTGCCAGCAGCTCTTCTAGACCACAAGCAGATACGCAGTATTTT
CASSSSRPQADTQYF
>.|TRBJ2-1|TRBV5-1|.
TGCGCCAGCAGCTTGGCCGACCATTCCCCCTACAATGAGCAGTTCTTC
CASSLADHSPYNEQFF
>.|TRBJ2-2|TRBV5-1|.
TGCGCCAGCAGCTTAAACGCCGCGAACACCGGGGAGCTGTTTTTT
CASSLNAANTGELFF
>.|TRBJ2-4|TRBV7-9|.
TGTGCCAGCAGCTTAGGAGGGGCCAAAAACATTCAGTACTTC
CASSLGGAKNIQYF
>.|TRBJ1-2|TRBV12-5|.
TGTGCTAGTGGTCCCTCGGGAGTGTATGGCTACACCTTC
CASGPSGVYGYTF
>.|TRBJ2-1|TRBV11-3|.
TGTGCCAGCAGCTTAGGACTAGGAGTTTTGAATGAGCAGTTCTTC
CASSLGLGVLNEQFF
>.|TRBJ2-7|TRBV13|TRBD2
TGTGCCAGCAGCCCTCGGGCTAGCGGGCAGTACTTC
CASSPRASGQYF
>.|TRBJ2-7|TRBV29-1|.
TGCAGCGTTGAAGATCCAGGGGGGAGCTCCTACGAGCAGTACTTC
CSVEDPGGSSYEQYF
>.|TRBJ1-1|TRBV7-3|.
TGTGCCAGCAGCTTAGCGTTGGATGCGAGGGTTGGAGCTTTCTTT
CASSLALDARVGAFF
>.|TRBJ2-3|TRBV7-3|.
TGTGCCAGCAGCTTAAGCCGGGACGGGACAGATACGCAGTATTTT
CASSLSRDGTDTQYF
>.|TRBJ2-7|TRBV18|TRBD2
TGTGCCAGCTCACCACGGTTAGCGGGAACCTACGAGCAGTACTTC
CASSPRLAGTYEQYF
>.|TRBJ1-2|TRBV27|TRBD1
TGTGCCAGCTCCCCCAGGGGGGCTGGCTACACCTTC
CASSPRGAGYTF
>.|TRBJ2-7|TRBV6-5|TRBD1
TGTGCCAGCAGACGCCGACAGGGGGGATCTGGACAGTACTTC
CASRRRQGGSGQYF
>.|TRBJ1-1|TRBV30|.
TGTGCCTGGAGTGTACTTGGGGGCAGTAGAGCTTTCTTT
CAWSVLGGSRAFF
>.|TRBJ2-7|TRBV18|.
TGTGCCAGCTCACCACGCGCCGGGATAACCTACGAGCAGTACTTC
CASSPRAGITYEQYF
>.|TRBJ2-1|TRBV7-9|TRBD2
TGTGCCAGCAGCTCCAAAGGACTAGCGGGATTAAGCTCCTACAATGAGCAGTTCTTC
CASSSKGLAGLSSYNEQFF
>.|TRBJ1-1|TRBV11-1|.
TGTGCCAGCAGCTTTTCCCGACTCAGGGACACTGAAGCTTTCTTT
CASSFSRLRDTEAFF
>.|TRBJ1-2|TRBV14|.
TGTGCCAGCAGCCAAGGGAACAGCTATGGCTACACCTTC
CASSQGNSYGYTF
>.|TRBJ1-5|TRBV30|TRBD1
TGTGCCTGGAGTGTAACAGGGGGTCAGCCCCAGCATTTT
CAWSVTGGQPQHF
>.|TRBJ2-1|TRBV7-2|TRBD2
TGTGCCAGCAGCTCGAGCGGGGGGACCTACAATGAGCAGTTCTTC
CASSSSGGTYNEQFF
>.|TRBJ1-2|TRBV27|.
TGTGCCAGCAGTTTAGGTATACCGACACGCCCGCCGGGTGAGGGCTACACCTTC
CASSLGIPTRPPGEGYTF
>.|TRBJ2-1|TRBV25-1|TRBD2
TGTGCCAGCAGTGAAGCGGGGGGGCGCAATGAGCAGTTCTTC
CASSEAGGRNEQFF
>.|TRBJ2-5|TRBV11-1|.
TGTGCCAGCAGCTTAGCAGTCGGGTCTCGAGAGACCCAGTACTTC
CASSLAVGSRETQYF
>.|TRBJ1-2|TRBV5-4|.
TGTGCCAGCAGTCAACAGGGTAGTGGTGGCTACACCTTC
CASSQQGSGGYTF
>.|TRBJ2-1|TRBV27|.
TGTGCCAGCAGTTCAAACCGTCCCTCTACCCAGATAAATGAGCAGTTCTTC
CASSSNRPSTQINEQFF
>.|TRBJ1-4|TRBV15|.
TGTGCCACCAGCAGACGAGGGGGGACAAGTAATGAAAAACTGTTTTTT
CATSRRGGTSNEKLFF
>.|TRBJ2-2|TRBV5-4|TRBD1
TGTGCCAGCAGCGCACAGGGGGCTCGCACCGGGGAGCTGTTTTTT
CASSAQGARTGELFF
>.|TRBJ2-6|TRBV5-1|.
TGCGCCAGCAGGACTCAGGGGATTCTTGCTGGGGCCAACGTCCTGACTTTC
CASRTQGILAGANVLTF
>.|TRBJ2-7|TRBV6-6|TRBD1
TGTGCCAGCAGTGCCGGGACAGGCTACGAGCAGTACTTC
CASSAGTGYEQYF
>.|TRBJ1-4|TRBV28|.
TGTGCCAGCAGGCTTGGGGGAGTTAATGAAAAACTGTTTTTT
CASRLGGVNEKLFF
>.|TRBJ2-7|TRBV4-1|TRBD2
TGCGCCAGCAGCCAGGGCACGGGACTAGCGGGACGGAGCTCCTACGAGCAGTACTTC
CASSQGTGLAGRSSYEQYF
>.|TRBJ2-3|TRBV27|.
TGTGCCAGCAGTCCCCCCGCATCTGACTGGGAGTATTTT
CASSPPASDWEYF
>.|TRBJ1-1|TRBV2|TRBD1
TGTGCCAGCAGTATGGCGACAGGGCGGGCTTTCTTT
CASSMATGRAFF
>.|TRBJ2-7|TRBV11-3|TRBD2
TGTGCCAGCAGCCCGAGACTAGCGGGTGAGCAGTACTTC
CASSPRLAGEQYF
>.|TRBJ2-5|TRBV6-1|.
TGTGCCAGCAGTGAAGGGCCTGGGGAGACCCAGTACTTC
CASSEGPGETQYF
>.|TRBJ1-1|TRBV7-2|.
TGTGCCAGCAGCTTATCCCTTTCTCGGCTGAACACTGAAGCTTTCTTT
CASSLSLSRLNTEAFF
>.|TRBJ1-2|TRBV6-5|.
TGTGCCAGCAGGATACAACTTTCTAACTATGGCTACACCTTC
CASRIQLSNYGYTF
>.|TRBJ2-3|TRBV11-2|.
TGTGCCAGCAGCTTCGAACTAGCATCTAGCACAGATACGCAGTATTTT
CASSFELASSTDTQYF
>.|TRBJ1-6|TRBV4-1|TRBD1
TGCGCCAGCAGCCAACCGGGACAGGTATATTCACCCCTCCACTTT
CASSQPGQVYSPLHF
>once|TRBJ2-7|TRBV5-3|.
TGTGCCAGAAGCTTGGTTTATCAGGGCTCCTACGAGCAGTACTTC
CARSLVYQGSYEQYF
>.|TRBJ2-6|TRBV18|.
TGTGCCAGCTCACCAACGGACACTTCTGGGGCCAACGTCCTGACTTTC
CASSPTDTSGANVLTF
>.|TRBJ1-4|TRBV19|.
TGTGCCAGTAGTATAGGAGGAAATGAAAAACTGTTTTTT
CASSIGGNEKLFF
>.|TRBJ2-7|TRBV5-6|.
TGTGCCAGCAGCTTGCCGGGACCCCAAGCCTACGAGCAGTACTTC
CASSLPGPQAYEQYF
>.|TRBJ2-7|TRBV19|TRBD2
TGTGCCAGTAGTACGGCCCCTAGCGGGAGGGCAGGACCCTACGAGCAGTACTTC
CASSTAPSGRAGPYEQYF
>once|TRBJ1-2|TRBV14|TRBD1
TGTGCCAGCAGCCAAGATCGGACAGGGGAATTACTAGGGGGCTACACCTTC
CASSQDRTGELLGGYTF
>.|TRBJ1-2|TRBV5-1|.
TGCGCCAGCAGCTTGGCAACAGGCCACTATGGCTACACCTTC
CASSLATGHYGYTF
>.|TRBJ2-5|TRBV19|.
TGTGCCAGTAGTATTGGGAAAGAGACCCAGTACTTC
CASSIGKETQYF
>.|TRBJ2-2|TRBV7-9|.
TGTGCCAGCAGCGTCGCCCGGGACCCCGGCCGGACCGGGGAGCTGTTTTTT
CASSVARDPGRTGELFF
>.|TRBJ1-2|TRBV11-1|.
TGTGCCAGCAGCCCTCGTGGGGCAGCAGCAAATAACTATGGCTACACCTTC
CASSPRGAAANNYGYTF
>.|TRBJ2-3|TRBV12-5|TRBD2
TGTGCTAGTGACCGGCGTGGGCCGACTAGCGGGAGGAACAGCACAGATACGCAGTATTTT
CASDRRGPTSGRNSTDTQYF
>.|TRBJ1-1|TRBV10-3|TRBD1
TGTGCCAGCGCAAGACAGGGGGCAAACACTGAAGCTTTCTTT
CASARQGANTEAFF